This is a list of T cell receptor beta chains from one sample in a study of blood T cell repertoires in COVID-19. Here immunoSEQ multiplex PCR was the method, and the copy in TCRdb shows in-frame clones only, minus some. The repertoire holds about 420,000 clones, with approximately 90% as singletons. Sequencing used peripheral blood. These receptors all come from a man between 18 and 29 years old with COVID-19, enrolled during active disease. CDR3s include the opening cysteine and the closing phenylalanine or tryptophan. A D gene is named only where the DNA matches it firmly. Not all rows give a size; the values are once, few, many and, for expanded clones, a class.

TRBJ1-2,.,TRBV9,.,CASSGGDRYYGYTF,TGTGCCAGCAGCGGAGGCGACAGATACTATGGCTACACCTTC
TRBJ1-4,.,TRBV11-2,.,CASSLDGGLSGEKLFF,TGTGCCAGCAGCTTAGATGGCGGCCTTTCCGGTGAAAAACTGTTTTTT
TRBJ2-1,.,TRBV25-1,.,CASSARGGQQFF,TGTGCCAGCAGTGCAAGGGGAGGTCAGCAGTTCTTC
TRBJ1-1,TRBD1,TRBV19,.,CASSPAGRGRTEAFF,TGTGCCAGTAGTCCGGCGGGCAGGGGGAGAACTGAAGCTTTCTTT
TRBJ2-3,TRBD1,TRBV7-9,.,CASSSSEIRDRGRDTQYF,TGTGCCAGCAGTTCCTCGGAAATCCGGGACAGGGGGCGTGATACGCAGTATTTT
TRBJ2-7,.,TRBV27,.,CASRPRGEDHGRYEQYF,TGTGCCAGCAGACCGAGAGGGGAGGATCATGGGAGGTACGAGCAGTACTTC
TRBJ2-2,.,TRBV4-1,.,CASSPISGFDTGELFF,TGCGCCAGCAGCCCCATTTCGGGTTTCGACACCGGGGAGCTGTTTTTT
TRBJ2-1,.,TRBV27,.,CASSFGPGANTSSYNEQFF,TGTGCCAGCAGTTTTGGGCCAGGGGCGAACACGAGCTCCTACAATGAGCAGTTCTTC
TRBJ2-7,.,TRBV6-5,.,CASRQTAERSYEQYF,TGTGCCAGCAGACAAACGGCGGAGCGTTCCTACGAGCAGTACTTC
TRBJ2-3,.,TRBV5-6,.,CASSPIGTDTQYF,TGTGCCAGCAGTCCGATAGGCACAGATACGCAGTATTTT
TRBJ2-1,TRBD2,TRBV23-1,.,CASSLPSGTSGEHNEQFF,TGCGCCAGCAGTCTTCCGTCAGGAACTAGCGGGGAACACAATGAGCAGTTCTTC
TRBJ1-1,.,TRBV2,once,CASSVRTENTEAFF,TGTGCCAGCAGTGTCAGGACAGAGAACACTGAAGCTTTCTTT
TRBJ2-1,TRBD2,TRBV12-5,.,CASGLGLTSGGRNEQFF,TGTGCTAGTGGTTTGGGGTTAACTAGCGGGGGTCGCAATGAGCAGTTCTTC
TRBJ2-3,.,TRBV7-3,.,CASSREGDTQYF,TGTGCCAGCAGCAGAGAGGGAGATACGCAGTATTTT
TRBJ1-5,TRBD1,TRBV19,once,CASSPGTGVNQPQHF,TGTGCCAGTAGCCCCGGGACAGGGGTCAATCAGCCCCAGCATTTT
TRBJ2-1,TRBD2,TRBV7-6,.,CASSLLAGGPNEQFF,TGTGCCAGCAGCTTACTAGCGGGAGGGCCAAATGAGCAGTTCTTC
TRBJ2-7,TRBD1,TRBV7-8,.,CASSTTGSSYEQYF,TGTGCCAGCAGCACGACAGGGAGCTCCTACGAGCAGTACTTC
TRBJ1-1,.,TRBV7-6,once,CASSLGENTEAFF,TGTGCCAGCAGCTTGGGCGAGAACACTGAAGCTTTCTTT
TRBJ1-6,.,TRBV7-9,.,CASSATQNSPLHF,TGTGCCAGCAGCGCCACACAGAATTCACCCCTCCACTTT
TRBJ2-1,.,TRBV12-3/TRBV12-4,.,CASTPQGIYEQFF,TGTGCCAGCACTCCACAGGGAATCTATGAGCAGTTCTTC
TRBJ2-2,TRBD1,TRBV25-1,.,CASSGRGSNTGELFF,TGTGCCAGCAGCGGCAGGGGGTCGAACACCGGGGAGCTGTTTTTT
TRBJ2-3,.,TRBV10-1,once,CASSPWGSTDTQYF,TGCGCCAGCAGTCCATGGGGCAGCACAGATACGCAGTATTTT
TRBJ2-7,TRBD2,TRBV19,.,CASSIDSSGSLYEQYF,TGTGCCAGTAGTATAGATTCAAGCGGGAGCCTCTACGAGCAGTACTTC
TRBJ2-5,.,TRBV2,.,CASSMALQETQYF,TGTGCCAGCAGTATGGCCCTCCAAGAGACCCAGTACTTC
TRBJ1-3,TRBD1,TRBV2,once,CASRLRTGSGNTIYF,TGTGCCAGCAGACTCCGGACAGGCTCTGGAAACACCATATATTTT
TRBJ1-2,.,TRBV4-1,few,CASSQPGQLANYGYTF,TGCGCCAGCAGCCAGCCCGGACAGCTAGCTAACTATGGCTACACCTTC
TRBJ1-1,TRBD1,TRBV12-3/TRBV12-4,.,CASSDRGGTEAFF,TGTGCCAGCAGCGACAGGGGGGGGACTGAAGCTTTCTTT
TRBJ2-7,.,TRBV2,few,CASRGQYEQYF,TGTGCCAGCAGGGGACAATACGAGCAGTACTTC
TRBJ2-3,TRBD1,TRBV9,few,CASSDKDRVEDTQYF,TGTGCCAGCAGCGATAAGGACAGGGTTGAGGATACGCAGTATTTT
TRBJ2-1,.,TRBV9,.,CASSEATYNEQFF,TGTGCCAGCAGCGAAGCTACCTACAATGAGCAGTTCTTC
TRBJ2-7,.,TRBV5-6,.,CASSFGTLTYEQYF,TGTGCCAGCAGCTTTGGCACCCTCACCTACGAGCAGTACTTC
TRBJ2-7,TRBD2,TRBV5-7,once,CASSLGSSGGQPRGEQYF,TGTGCCAGCAGCTTGGGGTCTAGCGGGGGCCAACCCAGGGGCGAGCAGTACTTC
TRBJ1-5,TRBD1,TRBV16,.,CASSEQGRNQPQHF,TGTGCCAGCAGTGAACAGGGGCGCAATCAGCCCCAGCATTTT
TRBJ1-6,.,TRBV7-9,.,CASSSTLPGETNSPLHF,TGTGCCAGCAGCTCAACCCTCCCGGGGGAAACTAATTCACCCCTCCACTTT
TRBJ2-5,.,TRBV5-6,.,CASSLAKQALETQYF,TGTGCCAGCAGCTTGGCAAAACAGGCGTTGGAGACCCAGTACTTC
TRBJ2-3,TRBD2,TRBV11-2,once,CASSQGTSGGTDTQYF,TGTGCCAGCAGCCAGGGGACTAGCGGAGGAACAGATACGCAGTATTTT
TRBJ2-7,TRBD1,TRBV5-6,.,CASSLDGTGVNEQYF,TGTGCCAGCAGCTTGGATGGGACAGGGGTAAACGAGCAGTACTTC
TRBJ2-7,TRBD1,TRBV6-2/TRBV6-3,.,CASSPGLGTGSPYEQYF,TGTGCCAGCAGCCCTGGACTGGGGACAGGGTCCCCCTACGAGCAGTACTTC
TRBJ2-1,.,TRBV6-6,.,CASSRPVGPSYNEQFF,TGTGCCAGCAGCCGACCCGTGGGCCCGTCCTACAATGAGCAGTTCTTC
TRBJ1-5,TRBD1,TRBV7-8,.,CASSPYRTGEGQPQHF,TGTGCCAGCAGCCCCTACCGGACAGGGGAGGGTCAGCCCCAGCATTTT
TRBJ1-2,.,TRBV4-1,.,CASSPHDSNYGYTF,TGCGCCAGCAGCCCCCACGACAGTAACTATGGCTACACCTTC
TRBJ2-3,.,TRBV14,.,CASSPRLGDTQYF,TGTGCCAGCAGCCCCCGACTCGGCGATACGCAGTATTTT
TRBJ2-2,TRBD1,TRBV19,.,CASSRDSWAGELFF,TGTGCCAGTAGCCGGGACAGCTGGGCCGGGGAGCTGTTTTTT
TRBJ1-1,TRBD1,TRBV27,.,CASSLGQGVAEAFF,TGTGCCAGCAGTCTGGGACAGGGAGTGGCTGAAGCTTTCTTT
TRBJ2-1,TRBD2,TRBV7-9,.,CASSLHMREGSYNEQFF,TGTGCCAGCAGCCTCCATATGAGGGAGGGCTCCTACAATGAGCAGTTCTTC
TRBJ2-7,TRBD1,TRBV29-1,once,CSVKGQPFSYEQYF,TGCAGCGTGAAGGGACAGCCATTCTCCTACGAGCAGTACTTC
TRBJ2-5,TRBD2,TRBV19,.,CASSMGRGDSQETQYF,TGTGCCAGTAGTATGGGGCGGGGGGACTCTCAAGAGACCCAGTACTTC
TRBJ2-1,.,TRBV27,.,CASSSGYNEQFF,TGTGCCAGCAGTTCAGGTTACAATGAGCAGTTCTTC
TRBJ2-3,TRBD2,TRBV9,.,CASSAGTVGAPGGDTQYF,TGTGCCAGCAGCGCCGGGACTGTTGGCGCCCCGGGAGGGGATACGCAGTATTTT
TRBJ2-3,TRBD2,TRBV30,.,CAWSLSPGLAGPSTDTQYF,TGTGCCTGGAGCCTTTCACCGGGACTAGCGGGTCCTAGCACAGATACGCAGTATTTT
TRBJ2-4,.,TRBV6-2/TRBV6-3,.,CASSYAGNIQYF,TGTGCCAGCAGTTACGCGGGAAACATTCAGTACTTC
TRBJ1-2,.,TRBV3-1/TRBV3-2,.,CASSPTGIYGYTF,TGTGCCAGCAGCCCTACAGGGATCTATGGCTACACCTTC
TRBJ2-3,.,TRBV12-2,.,CASRWALRSQYF,TGTGCAAGTCGTTGGGCCCTCCGGTCGCAGTATTTT
TRBJ1-1,.,TRBV6-2/TRBV6-3,.,CASSTYRAEAFF,TGTGCCAGCAGTACCTACAGGGCCGAAGCTTTCTTT
TRBJ1-1,TRBD1,TRBV7-2,.,CASSSGQGHTEAFF,TGTGCCAGCAGCTCAGGACAGGGACACACTGAAGCTTTCTTT
TRBJ1-2,TRBD1,TRBV6-6,.,CASSWTGNYGYTF,TGTGCCAGCAGTTGGACAGGGAACTATGGCTACACCTTC